This passage covers 15 T cell receptor beta chains from one sample sequenced in a study of spatial heterogeneity in lung cancer. Study-wide results and caveats: How many expanded intratumoral alpha and beta TCRs were present tracked the tumor mutation count, which was a count of nonsynonymous mutations.

Their target antigens are unknown. Via MiXCR, TCRdb re-called the 5' RACE reads, giving one row per CDR3 protein. The data contain 3,500 to 5,000 distinct CDR3 sequences, approximately 7% of them seen just once; the ten biggest clones take up about 24%. Time point described: sample taken at primary tumor resection. Here the sequenced sample was lung tumor tissue, taken at surgery. The receptor source for this set is a male donor with early-stage non-small cell lung cancer.

This clonotype qualifies as medium-sized (0.01 to 0.1%). The V and J genes are TRBV20-1 and TRBJ2-7; weak D call: TRBD1 (6 bases). Per the germline V gene, CDR1 is DFQATT and CDR2 is SNEGSKA (reference sequence). The V end lost 0 bases, the J end lost 0 bases, and 9 bases lay between the germline ends. The CDR3 is made up of 14 amino acids. As DNA, the CDR3 is TGCAGTGCTAGAGATGGACAGATCTCCTACGAGCAGTACTTC. It translates to CSARDGQISYEQYF.

This clonotype ranks as medium-sized. CDR3 loop: CASNRDYPTGELFF. CDR3 nucleotide sequence: TGCGCCAGCAACCGGGACTACCCCACCGGGGAGCTGTTTTTT. This chain uses TRBV5-1 with TRBJ2-2; 7 nucleotides agree with TRBD2. CDR1 is SGHRS, CDR2 YFSETQ, per germline. CDR3 size: 14 residues. The J segment lost 4 bases and the V segment lost 6 bases, leaving 6 bases of the junction unmatched. The full variable domain, in which reference TRBV5-1 and TRBJ2-2 provide the parts outside the CDR3, is KAGVTQTPRYLIKTRGQQVTLSCSPISGHRSVSWYQQTPGQGLQFLFEYFSETQRNKGNFPGRFSGRQFSNSRSEMNVSTLELGDSALYLCASNRDYPTGELFFGEGSRLTVL.

Points on this clonotype: One end of the junction does not line up with germline, which may come from a read error. This sequence joins TRBV6-5 and TRBJ2-7, with D possibly being TRBD1 (6 bases). The CDR3 is 15 amino acids. Looked up from germline, CDR1 is MNHEY and CDR2 is SVGAGI. CDR3: CASRSGVTGSYEQYF. CDR3 nucleotide sequence: TGTGCTAGCAGGTCAGGGGTGACGGGGTCCTACGAGCAGTACTTC.

Ten or more counts support this clonotype. This chain uses TRBV7-6 with TRBJ2-1; TRBD2 matches at 8 bases. The length of the CDR3 is 16 residues. Germline CDR1 and CDR2: SGHVS and FNYEAQ. The junction had 5 bases not matched to a gene; V was cut back by 1 base and J by 3 bases. The CDR3 is CASSLEAGALYNEQFF. In nucleotides, the CDR3 is TGTGCCAGCAGCTTAGAAGCGGGAGCTCTCTACAATGAGCAGTTCTTC.

This clonotype was counted many times. V and J are TRBV5-1 and TRBJ2-1; 8 nucleotides match TRBD2. The ends lost 1 base at V and 10 bases at J; junction bases unmatched: 7. Germline V gene data show CDR1 as SGHRS and CDR2 as YFSETQ. The CDR3 covers 14 residues. The CDR3 DNA follows: TGCGCCAGCAGCTTGTTGCGGGGGGCGTCAGAGCAGTTCTTC. It codes for CASSLLRGASEQFF.

In its sample, this clonotype ranks as medium-sized. The chain recombines TRBV14 with TRBJ1-2, with D possibly matching TRBD1 (5 bases). V was shortened by 3 bases and J by 6 bases, with 8 bases between the two germline ends. Germline V gives CDR1 SGHDN, CDR2 FVKESK. The CDR3 loop spans 12 amino acids. CDR3 residues: CASSQGGDGYTF. The CDR3 region has the DNA TGTGCCAGCAGCCAGGGGGGGGATGGCTACACCTTC.

This clonotype was seen at least ten times. The CDR3 coding sequence is TGCGCCAGCAGCTTGTATGGCAGGGCTAGCACAGATACGCAGTATTTT. Encoded protein: CASSLYGRASTDTQYF. V is TRBV5-1 and J is TRBJ2-3, with D tentatively TRBD1 (5 bases). CDR3 length equals 16 residues. In germline, CDR1 is SGHRS, CDR2 YFSETQ. V was cut by 1 base and J by 0 bases, with 12 bases left in between.

The sample holds many counts of this clonotype. This rearrangement joins TRBV27 to TRBJ2-3; no firm D call. The CDR3 is made up of 13 amino acids. V was clipped by 10 bases and J by 4 bases, with 15 bases between them. From germline, CDR1 is MNHEY and CDR2 SMNVEV (reference sequence). CDR3 in amino acids: CATHVGGADTQYF. The CDR3 coding sequence is TGTGCCACCCATGTCGGTGGCGCAGATACGCAGTATTTT.

V and J are TRBV5-1 and TRBJ2-5, with a weak D call TRBD2 (6 bases). Germline CDR1 is SGHRS and CDR2 is YFSETQ. V dropped 4 bases and J dropped 0 bases, with 13 bases sitting between them. The CDR3 runs 15 residues. DNA for the CDR3: TGCGCCAGCAGCAGAACCGGGACTTACCAAGAGACCCAGTACTTC. Its translation: CASSRTGTYQETQYF.

By frequency in the sample, this clonotype is medium-sized (0.01 to 0.1%). The J gene is TRBJ1-6, the V gene TRBV20-1, with D tentatively TRBD1 (5 bases). This CDR3 spans 14 amino acids. Trimming left V 6 bases short and J 6 bases short, with 15 bases between. Germline V gives CDR1 DFQATT, CDR2 SNEGSKA (reference sequence). The CDR3 DNA sequence: TGCAGTGCAAGCCGGGACGCTTTTAATTCACCCCTCCACTTT. The encoded protein is CSASRDAFNSPLHF.

CDR3 in amino acids: CASSISKFGEQFF. As DNA, the CDR3 is TGTGCCAGCAGTATTAGTAAGTTTGGTGAGCAGTTCTTC. The rearrangement links TRBV5-4 to TRBJ2-1; unclear D gene. Germline V gene lookup returns CDR1 SGHNT and CDR2 YYREEE (reference sequence). Trimming cost V 5 bases and J 9 bases, with 15 bases left between them. CDR3 length: 13 residues.

Judged by abundance, this clonotype is medium-sized. The V call is TRBV20-1, the J call TRBJ2-1, with 7 bases fitting TRBD2. Germline CDR1 and CDR2: DFQATT and SNEGSKA (reference sequence). There are 14 residues in the CDR3. J lost 2 bases, V lost 6 bases, and 7 bases had no gene match. The CDR3 nucleotides read TGCAGTGCCCCTCCTAGCGGTACCTACAATGAGCAGTTCTTC. As protein: CSAPPSGTYNEQFF.

This clonotype is labeled medium-sized. The genes are TRBV6-2 or TRBV6-3 and TRBJ2-5, with a weak D call TRBD1 (5 bases). V was shortened by 2 bases and J by 6 bases, with 25 bases between the two germline ends. The CDR3 spans 18 residues. In germline, CDR1 is MNHEY, CDR2 SVGEGT. CDR3 sequence (DNA): TGTGCCAGCAGTTACGAAATTCAGAAACAAAGGGGATTACAGACCCAGTACTTC. It translates to CASSYEIQKQRGLQTQYF.

This clonotype was seen at least ten times. The CDR3 sequence: CASSFNRGSYEQYF. For the CDR3, the DNA is TGTGCCAGCAGTTTTAACAGGGGGTCCTACGAGCAGTACTTC. V usage is TRBV27 and J usage is TRBJ2-7; 8 bases are shared with TRBD1. Germline V CDR1 and CDR2: MNHEY, SMNVEV (reference sequence). Trimming removed 3 bases from V and 1 base from J; junction bases left unmatched: 2. The CDR3 covers 14 residues.

V is TRBV30 and J is TRBJ2-7, with a weak D call TRBD1 (6 bases). V was trimmed by 0 bases and J by 6 bases, leaving 15 bases between them. Germline V gives CDR1 GTSNPN, CDR2 SVGIG (reference sequence). This CDR3 spans 14 amino acids. This CDR3 reads CAWSVRSRGGEQYF. In DNA, the CDR3 is TGTGCCTGGAGTGTACGTAGCAGGGGTGGCGAGCAGTACTTC. Based on the CDR3 plus reference TRBV30 and TRBJ2-7, the full variable domain is SQTIHQWPATLVQPVGSPLSLECTVEGTSNPNLYWYRQAAGRGLQLLFYSVGIGQISSEVPQNLSASRPQDRQFILSSKKLLLSDSGFYLCAWSVRSRGGEQYFGPGTRLTVT.